The text below deals with one T cell receptor (beta chain). The target of this receptor is not known. No much larger clonotype is one base removed from it; base qualities were not supplied. This sample is drawn from a study of blood T cell repertoires in COVID-19 (dated by TCRdb to the early 2020s). For the study in its entirety: Samples from collaborators originated in the United States, Italy and Spain and spanned both the acute and convalescent phases of COVID-19. The prospective study material was composed of cDNA or gDNA derived from T cells, B-cell-depleted T cells, or PBMCs. Deeply sampled blood TCRbeta repertoires from subjects exposed to, actively infected with, or recovered from COVID-19 were included in the dataset. A freely available public database, intended as a resource for researchers studying the immune response to SARS-CoV-2, is where the repertoires were released. The samples were drawn from two sources: the first 160 participants of the ongoing ImmuneRACE study, and approximately 1,300 subjects contributed by 6 global collaborators. A de-identified subject ID, COVID-19 status, age in years and sex were almost always included in the sample metadata. Where available, HLA class I and class II types were taken from metadata supplied by the sample provider and were not determined by assay-based typing. What the work shows at the level of the full study, not this receptor alone: How much clinical and demographic metadata was included differed by source and by participant, and the metadata was provided uncurated.

For this chain, trimming is 4 bases at the V end and 1 base at the J end, and the number of junction bases without a gene match is 6. The CDR3 spans 15 residues, from the cysteine through the phenylalanine. Of all the DNA, just the CDR3 is kept, 45 bases in frame from base 1. The germline V gene (reference sequence) specifies MNHEY as CDR1 and SMNVEV as CDR2. TCRbeta CDR3 regions were amplified from genomic DNA using the immunoSEQ Assay, a bias-controlled multiplex PCR. Per the authors' processing: Within the assay, amplification of reference gene primers was used to estimate how many nucleated cells each sample contained. To quantify the absolute abundance of each unique TCRbeta CDR3 rearrangement, sequence reads were collapsed and filtered. Productive Simpson clonality was computed per sample as the square root of Simpson's diversity index over productive rearrangements. As stored in TCRdb, this immuneACCESS dataset retains in-frame rearrangements with V and J assigned. A fraction of the clones does not appear; measured against another copy, unresolved V genes explain less than half of the discrepancy, and the remainder lacks a known reason. The V and J calls and clone size are taken from that table; D and trimming were inferred from the DNA. The sample table records tens of thousands of clones; about nine tenths of these occur just once. The ten largest clones add up to 0.52% of the sample.

One collaborating source in Seattle enrolled patients during active infection and followed them longitudinally through the course of disease. Whole blood was collected in K2EDTA tubes by collaborating institutions according to the institutions' own protocols. For TCRbeta analysis, collaborator samples were shipped as frozen whole blood, as isolated PBMCs, or as DNA extracted from either sample type. This receptor was taken from a man aged 45-65 years with COVID-19, enrolled during active disease. The sequenced sample consisted of peripheral blood. The rearranged chain carries TRBV27 and TRBJ1-1, with 7 junctional bases fitting TRBD1. The nucleotide sequence reads TGTGCCAGCAGTTCAACAGGGGCGCGGAACACTGAAGCTTTCTTT. The resulting protein is CASSSTGARNTEAFF.